This T cell receptor beta chain was recorded in a study of ipilimumab plus nivolumab after autologous stem cell transplantation. About the study: DLBCL patients had primary refractory or relapsed disease. Broader study findings: Per the authors, repertoire, Treg and microbiota data justify further study.

The protocol was immunoSEQ multiplex PCR, while the TCRdb copy is restricted to in-frame clones and leaves out a portion. The sample contains roughly 86,000 clones, 83% of which appear only once. With respect to this clone: Its antigen is unidentified.

The length of the CDR3 is 15 residues. The V segment lost 0 bases and the J segment 9 bases; nucleotides outside the gene matches: 8. The germline CDR1 and CDR2 sequences are SGHRS and YFSETQ. Ipilimumab, 1 mg/kg, started 14 to 28 days after autologous transplant. Patients got 3 mg/kg IV nivolumab weeks 1, 4, 7, 10, then biweekly through week 26. The TCR comes from a male donor with diffuse large B-cell lymphoma. The chain recombines TRBV5-1 with TRBJ2-1, with 8 bases that match TRBD2. Source: PBMCs, taken in a trial of ipilimumab plus nivolumab as post-transplant consolidation. CDR3: CASSLAAGGAGEQFF. In nucleotides, the CDR3 is TGCGCCAGCAGCTTGGCGGCCGGGGGGGCTGGTGAGCAGTTCTTC.